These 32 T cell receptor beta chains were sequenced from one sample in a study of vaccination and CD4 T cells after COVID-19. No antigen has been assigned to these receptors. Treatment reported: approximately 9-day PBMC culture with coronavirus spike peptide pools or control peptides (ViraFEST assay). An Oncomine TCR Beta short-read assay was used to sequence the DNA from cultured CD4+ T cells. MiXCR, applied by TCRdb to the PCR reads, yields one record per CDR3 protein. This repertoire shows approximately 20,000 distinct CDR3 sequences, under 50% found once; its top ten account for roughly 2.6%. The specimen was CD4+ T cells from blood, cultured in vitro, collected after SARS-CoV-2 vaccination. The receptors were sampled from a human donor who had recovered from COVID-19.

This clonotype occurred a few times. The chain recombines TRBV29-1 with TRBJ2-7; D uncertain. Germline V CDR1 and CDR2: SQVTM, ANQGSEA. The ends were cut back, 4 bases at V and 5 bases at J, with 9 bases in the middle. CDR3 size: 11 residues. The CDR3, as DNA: TGCAGCGTTGGAGAGGTAAACGAGCAGTACTTC. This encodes CSVGEVNEQYF.

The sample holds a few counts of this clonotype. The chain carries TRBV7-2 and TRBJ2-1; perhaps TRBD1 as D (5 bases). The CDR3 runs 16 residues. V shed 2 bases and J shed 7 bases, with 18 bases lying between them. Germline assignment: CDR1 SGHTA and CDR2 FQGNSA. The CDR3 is CASSLRAGLNRNEQFF. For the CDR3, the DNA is TGTGCCAGCAGCTTAAGGGCAGGCCTAAACAGGAATGAGCAGTTCTTC. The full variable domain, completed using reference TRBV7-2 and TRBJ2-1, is GAGVSQSPSNKVTEKGKDVELRCDPISGHTALYWYRQSLGQGLEFLIYFQGNSAPDKSGLPSDRFSAERTGGSVSTLTIQRTQQEDSAVYLCASSLRAGLNRNEQFFGPGTRLTVL.

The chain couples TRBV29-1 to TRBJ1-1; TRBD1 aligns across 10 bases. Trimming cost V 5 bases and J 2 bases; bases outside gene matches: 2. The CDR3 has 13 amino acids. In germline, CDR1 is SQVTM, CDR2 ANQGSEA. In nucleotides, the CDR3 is TGCAGCGTTCGGACAGGGGGAAACACTGAAGCTTTCTTT. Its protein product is CSVRTGGNTEAFF. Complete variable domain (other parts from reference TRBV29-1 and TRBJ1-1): SAVISQKPSRDICQRGTSLTIQCQVDSQVTMMFWYRQQPGQSLTLIATANQGSEATYESGFVIDKFPISRPNLTFSTLTVSNMSPEDSSIYLCSVRTGGNTEAFFGQGTRLTVV.

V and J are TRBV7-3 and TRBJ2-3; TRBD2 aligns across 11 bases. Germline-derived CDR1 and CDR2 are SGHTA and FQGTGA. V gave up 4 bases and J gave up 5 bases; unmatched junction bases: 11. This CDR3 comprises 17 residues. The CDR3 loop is CASSSGASLAGGDTQYF. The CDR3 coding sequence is TGTGCCAGCAGCTCTGGGGCGAGCCTAGCGGGGGGAGATACGCAGTATTTT.

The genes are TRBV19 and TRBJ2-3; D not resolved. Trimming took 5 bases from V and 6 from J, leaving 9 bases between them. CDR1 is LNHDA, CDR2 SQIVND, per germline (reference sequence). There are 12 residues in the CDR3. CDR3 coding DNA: TGTGCCAGTAGTGGGCAGACCGATACGCAGTATTTT. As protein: CASSGQTDTQYF.

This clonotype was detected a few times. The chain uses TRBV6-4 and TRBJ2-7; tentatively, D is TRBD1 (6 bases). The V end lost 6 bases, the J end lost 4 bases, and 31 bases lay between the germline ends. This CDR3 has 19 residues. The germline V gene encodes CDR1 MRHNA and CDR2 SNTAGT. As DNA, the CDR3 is TGTGCCAGCAGGGCCCCGCCCAGTGCTCCCGCAGTGGGGGCTTACGAGCAGTACTTC. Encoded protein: CASRAPPSAPAVGAYEQYF.

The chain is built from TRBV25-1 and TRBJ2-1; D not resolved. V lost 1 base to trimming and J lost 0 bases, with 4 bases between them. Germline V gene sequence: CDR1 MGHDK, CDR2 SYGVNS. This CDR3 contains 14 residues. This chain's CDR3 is CASSEWGSYNEQFF. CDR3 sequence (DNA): TGTGCCAGCAGTGAATGGGGCTCCTACAATGAGCAGTTCTTC.

Here the CDR3 DNA reads TGTGCCAGCAGCTGGGACAGGGCGAACACTGAAGCTTTCTTT. It specifies CASSWDRANTEAFF. The chain joins TRBV7-2 to TRBJ1-1; 9 nucleotides line up with TRBD1. CDR3 length: 14 amino acids. Trimming took 4 bases from V and 1 from J; bases not matched to a gene: 1. Germline V CDR1 and CDR2: SGHTA, FQGNSA.

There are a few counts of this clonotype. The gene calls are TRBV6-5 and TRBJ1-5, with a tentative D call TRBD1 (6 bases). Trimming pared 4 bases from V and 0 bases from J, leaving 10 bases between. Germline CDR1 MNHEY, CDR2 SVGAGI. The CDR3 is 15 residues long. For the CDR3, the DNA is TGTGCCAGCAGTTCACAGGGCCCTAGCAATCAGCCCCAGCATTTT. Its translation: CASSSQGPSNQPQHF.

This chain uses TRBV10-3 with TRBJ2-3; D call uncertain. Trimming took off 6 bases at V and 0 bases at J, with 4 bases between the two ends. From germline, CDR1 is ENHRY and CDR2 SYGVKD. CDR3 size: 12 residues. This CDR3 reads CAIRSSTDTQYF. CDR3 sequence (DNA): TGTGCCATCAGAAGTAGCACAGATACGCAGTATTTT.

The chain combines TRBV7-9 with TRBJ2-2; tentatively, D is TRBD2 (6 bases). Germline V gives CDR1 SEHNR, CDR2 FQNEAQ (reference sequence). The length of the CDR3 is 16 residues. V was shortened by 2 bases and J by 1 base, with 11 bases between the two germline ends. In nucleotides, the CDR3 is TGTGCCAGCAGCTTAAGTAATAGCGGGAACACCGGGGAGCTGTTTTTT. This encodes CASSLSNSGNTGELFF.

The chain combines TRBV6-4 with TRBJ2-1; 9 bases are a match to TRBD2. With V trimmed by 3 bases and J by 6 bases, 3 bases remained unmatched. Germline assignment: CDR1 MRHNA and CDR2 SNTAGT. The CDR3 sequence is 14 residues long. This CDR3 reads CASSEAGGGNEQFF. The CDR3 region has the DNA TGTGCCAGCAGTGAGGCGGGAGGGGGCAATGAGCAGTTCTTC.

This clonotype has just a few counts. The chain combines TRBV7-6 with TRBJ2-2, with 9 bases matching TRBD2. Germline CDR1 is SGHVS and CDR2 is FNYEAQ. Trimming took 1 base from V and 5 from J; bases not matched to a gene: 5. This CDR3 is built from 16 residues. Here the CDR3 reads CASSLGVAGETGELFF. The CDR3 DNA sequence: TGTGCCAGCAGCTTAGGAGTAGCGGGAGAAACCGGGGAGCTGTTTTTT.

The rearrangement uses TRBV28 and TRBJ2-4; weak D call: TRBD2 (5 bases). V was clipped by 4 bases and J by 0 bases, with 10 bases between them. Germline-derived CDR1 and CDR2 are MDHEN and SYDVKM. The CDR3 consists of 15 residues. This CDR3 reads CASSYQRLAKNIQYF. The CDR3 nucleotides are TGTGCCAGCAGTTACCAGCGGTTAGCCAAAAACATTCAGTACTTC.

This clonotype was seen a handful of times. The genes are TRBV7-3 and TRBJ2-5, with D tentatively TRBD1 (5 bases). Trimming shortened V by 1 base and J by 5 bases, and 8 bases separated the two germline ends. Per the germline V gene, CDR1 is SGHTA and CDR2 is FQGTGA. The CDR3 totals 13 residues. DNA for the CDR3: TGTGCCAGCAGCTTAAGGTCAGGGGAGACCCAGTACTTC. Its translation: CASSLRSGETQYF.

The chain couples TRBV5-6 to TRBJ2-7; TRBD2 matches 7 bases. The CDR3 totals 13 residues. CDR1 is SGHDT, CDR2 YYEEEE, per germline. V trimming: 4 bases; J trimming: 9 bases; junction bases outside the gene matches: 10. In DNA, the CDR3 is TGTGCCAGCAGCGGGTACCCCGGGGGGTGGCAGTACTTC. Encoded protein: CASSGYPGGWQYF.

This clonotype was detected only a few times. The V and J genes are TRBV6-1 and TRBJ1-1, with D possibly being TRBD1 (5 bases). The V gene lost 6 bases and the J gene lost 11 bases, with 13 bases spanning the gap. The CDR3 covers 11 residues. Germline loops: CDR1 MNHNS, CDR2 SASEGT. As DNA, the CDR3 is TGTGCCAGCAGGGCCGGGACCCAGGCTTTCTTT. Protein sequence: CASRAGTQAFF.

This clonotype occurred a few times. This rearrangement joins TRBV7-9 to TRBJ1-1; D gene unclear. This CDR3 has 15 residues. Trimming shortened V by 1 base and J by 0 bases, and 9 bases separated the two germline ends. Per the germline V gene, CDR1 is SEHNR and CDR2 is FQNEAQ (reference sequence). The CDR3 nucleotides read TGTGCCAGCAGCTTAGATTCCAAGTTGAACACTGAAGCTTTCTTT. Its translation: CASSLDSKLNTEAFF. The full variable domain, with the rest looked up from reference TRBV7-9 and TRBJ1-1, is DTGVSQNPRHKITKRGQNVTFRCDPISEHNRLYWYRQTLGQGPEFLTYFQNEAQLEKSRLLSDRFSAERPKGSFSTLEIQRTEQGDSAMYLCASSLDSKLNTEAFFGQGTRLTVV.

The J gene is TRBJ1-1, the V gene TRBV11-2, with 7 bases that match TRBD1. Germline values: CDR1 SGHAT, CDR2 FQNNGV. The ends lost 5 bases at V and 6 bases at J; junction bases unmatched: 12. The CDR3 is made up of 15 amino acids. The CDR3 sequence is CASSRPTGYGAEAFF. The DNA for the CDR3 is TGTGCCAGCAGCCGGCCGACAGGGTACGGCGCTGAAGCTTTCTTT.

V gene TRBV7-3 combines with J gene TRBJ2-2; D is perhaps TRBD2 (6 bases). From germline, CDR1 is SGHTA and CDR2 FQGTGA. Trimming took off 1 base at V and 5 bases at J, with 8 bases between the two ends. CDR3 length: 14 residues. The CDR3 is CASSLSAGTGELFF. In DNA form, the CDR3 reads TGTGCCAGCAGCTTAAGTGCGGGGACCGGGGAGCTGTTTTTT.

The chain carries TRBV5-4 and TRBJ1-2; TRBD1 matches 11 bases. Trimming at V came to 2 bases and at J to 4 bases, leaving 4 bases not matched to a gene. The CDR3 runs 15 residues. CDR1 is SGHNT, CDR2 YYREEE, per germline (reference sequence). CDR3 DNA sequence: TGTGCCAGCAGCTTCTCCGGGACAGGGGGCTATGGCTACACCTTC. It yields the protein CASSFSGTGGYGYTF.

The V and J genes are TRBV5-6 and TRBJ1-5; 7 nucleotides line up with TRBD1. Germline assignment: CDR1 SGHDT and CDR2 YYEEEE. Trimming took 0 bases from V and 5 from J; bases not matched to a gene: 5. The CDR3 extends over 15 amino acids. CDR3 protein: CASSLGQGRDQPQHF. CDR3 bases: TGTGCCAGCAGCTTGGGACAGGGTAGGGATCAGCCCCAGCATTTT.

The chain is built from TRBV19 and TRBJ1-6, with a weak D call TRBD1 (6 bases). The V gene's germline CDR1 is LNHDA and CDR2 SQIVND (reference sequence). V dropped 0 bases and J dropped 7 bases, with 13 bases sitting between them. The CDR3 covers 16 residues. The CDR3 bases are TGTGCCAGTAGTATAGATGGGTCAGGGGCGAATTCACCCCTCCACTTT. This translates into CASSIDGSGANSPLHF.

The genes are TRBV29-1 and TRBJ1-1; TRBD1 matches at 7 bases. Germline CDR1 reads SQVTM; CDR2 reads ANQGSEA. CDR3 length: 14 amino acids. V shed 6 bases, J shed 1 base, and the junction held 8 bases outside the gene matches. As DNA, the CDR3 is TGCAGCGTCGGAAAGACAGGGACGAACACTGAAGCTTTCTTT. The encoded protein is CSVGKTGTNTEAFF.

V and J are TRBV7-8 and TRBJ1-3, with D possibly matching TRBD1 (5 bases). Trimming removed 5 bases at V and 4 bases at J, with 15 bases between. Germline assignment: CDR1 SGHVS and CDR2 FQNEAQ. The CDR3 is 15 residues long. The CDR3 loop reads CASSLGETRGNTIYF. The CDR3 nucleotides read TGTGCCAGCAGCCTGGGGGAGACGAGGGGAAACACCATATATTTT.

The CDR3, as DNA: TGTGCCAGCAGCTTCTGGCAGGGTGGTTTGAATGAGCAGTTCTTC. This encodes CASSFWQGGLNEQFF. The genes are TRBV11-2 and TRBJ2-1, with D maybe TRBD1 (5 bases). CDR1 and CDR2 (germline): SGHAT, FQNNGV. V lost 3 bases, J lost 7 bases, and 16 bases lay in between. CDR3 length: 15 amino acids.

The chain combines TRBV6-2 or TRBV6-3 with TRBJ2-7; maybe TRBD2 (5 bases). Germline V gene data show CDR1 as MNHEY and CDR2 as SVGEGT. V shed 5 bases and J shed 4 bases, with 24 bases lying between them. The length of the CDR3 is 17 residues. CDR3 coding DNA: TGTGCCAGCAGTACCCCTAGGCCGGGGTCGATGCAGTACGAGCAGTACTTC. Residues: CASSTPRPGSMQYEQYF.

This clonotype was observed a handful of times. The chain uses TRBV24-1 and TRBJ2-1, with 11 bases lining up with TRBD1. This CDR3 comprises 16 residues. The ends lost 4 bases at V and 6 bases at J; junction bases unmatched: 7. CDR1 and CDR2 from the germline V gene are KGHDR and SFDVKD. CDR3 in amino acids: CATSDRTGGAVNEQFF. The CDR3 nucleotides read TGTGCCACCAGTGACCGGACAGGGGGCGCGGTCAATGAGCAGTTCTTC.

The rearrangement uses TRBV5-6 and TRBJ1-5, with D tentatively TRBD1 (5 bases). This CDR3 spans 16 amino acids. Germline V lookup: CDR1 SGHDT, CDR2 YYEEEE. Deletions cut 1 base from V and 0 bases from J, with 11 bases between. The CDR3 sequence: CASSLRGPYSNQPQHF. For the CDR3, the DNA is TGTGCCAGCAGCTTGCGGGGACCTTATAGCAATCAGCCCCAGCATTTT.

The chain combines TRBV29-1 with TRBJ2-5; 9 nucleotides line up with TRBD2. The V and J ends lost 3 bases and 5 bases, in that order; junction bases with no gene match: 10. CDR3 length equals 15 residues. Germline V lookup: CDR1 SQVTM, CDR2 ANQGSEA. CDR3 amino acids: CSVEGIAGARETQYF. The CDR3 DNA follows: TGCAGCGTTGAGGGCATAGCGGGAGCTCGGGAGACCCAGTACTTC.

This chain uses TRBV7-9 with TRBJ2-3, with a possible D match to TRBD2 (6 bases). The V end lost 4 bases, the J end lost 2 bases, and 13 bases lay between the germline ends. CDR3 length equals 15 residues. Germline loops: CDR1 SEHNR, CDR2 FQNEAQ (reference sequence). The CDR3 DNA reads TGTGCCAGCAGCTCCGCGGGGAACCCCACAGATACGCAGTATTTT. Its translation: CASSSAGNPTDTQYF.

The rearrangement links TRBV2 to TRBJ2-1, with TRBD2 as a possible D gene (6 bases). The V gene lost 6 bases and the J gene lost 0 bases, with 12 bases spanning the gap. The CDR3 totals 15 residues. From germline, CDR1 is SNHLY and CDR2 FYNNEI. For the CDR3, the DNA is TGTGCCAGCAGGGCCCGGGAGACCTCCTACAATGAGCAGTTCTTC. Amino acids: CASRARETSYNEQFF.